This T cell receptor (beta chain) is from a study of cytotoxic CD8 clonotypes in ibrutinib-treated CLL. Study summary: Once patients had received a median about twelve months of treatment, range 6 to 36, response samples were obtained.

Concerning this clone: Its target is unknown.

Study-wide points: Upon ibrutinib response clonality rose, and upon progression it fell back toward baseline.

The CDR3 sequence is 13 residues long. The germline CDR1 and CDR2 sequences are SGHTA and FQGTGA. Deletions cut 5 bases from V and 4 bases from J, with 6 bases between. Profiling relied on immunoSEQ multiplex PCR, and the TCRdb table lists in-frame clones only, not all of them. The data contain roughly 300,000 clones, 70% to 80% of them singletons. The origin of this receptor is a human donor with chronic lymphocytic leukemia. The sample here was PBMCs, taken at disease progression, from a patient treated with ibrutinib. The genes are TRBV7-3 and TRBJ2-6; unclear D gene. This CDR3 reads CASSPGGANVLTF. The CDR3 DNA reads as TGTGCCAGCAGCCCCGGAGGGGCCAACGTCCTGACTTTC.